Included here is one TCR beta chain sequence, with context. The antigen remains undetermined. Presence of unique molecular identifiers characterized the TCR beta cDNA libraries. TCRdb reanalysed the PCR reads using MiXCR and keeps one entry per CDR3 protein. This sample yields roughly 540,000 distinct CDR3 sequences, of which 30% to 40% are seen a single time; roughly 6% belongs to the top ten. These data are taken from a study of post-analysis software for immune sequencing data. Overall study findings and caveats: Five or six TRBV segments appeared more often in patients than in controls, and TRBV5-6, TRBV5-1 and TRBV20-1 were among these. Patients with multiple sclerosis recorded significantly lower normalized Chao1 diversity than controls, the study found.

This CDR3 contains 16 residues. Germline values: CDR1 SGHTS, CDR2 YDEGEE. Trimming removed 0 bases at V and 3 bases at J, with 13 bases between. This TCR was sampled from a girl under 18 with multiple sclerosis. Sequencing was performed on blood. J is TRBJ1-5 and V is TRBV5-8; a weak D match, TRBD1 (6 bases). CDR3 in DNA: TGTGCCAGCAGCTTGGGTGGGGGGCCTGACAATCAGCCCCAGCATTTT. Its translation is CASSLGGGPDNQPQHF. Supplemented by reference TRBV5-8 and TRBJ1-5, the full variable domain reads EAGVTQSPTHLIKTRGQQATLRCSPISGHTSVYWYQQALGLGLQFLLWYDEGEERNRGNFPPRFSGRQFPNYSSELNVNALELEDSALYLCASSLGGGPDNQPQHFGDGTRLSIL.